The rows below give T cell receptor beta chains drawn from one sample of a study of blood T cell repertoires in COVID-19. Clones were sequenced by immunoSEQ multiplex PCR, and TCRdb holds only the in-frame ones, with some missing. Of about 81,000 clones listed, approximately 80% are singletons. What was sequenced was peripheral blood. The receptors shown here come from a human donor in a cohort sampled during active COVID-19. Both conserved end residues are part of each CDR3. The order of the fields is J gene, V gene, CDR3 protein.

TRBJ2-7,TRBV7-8,CASSERGWLSYEQYF
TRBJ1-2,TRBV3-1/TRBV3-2,CASSHTGFDGYTF
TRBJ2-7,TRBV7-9,CASSLAEIQGHYEQYF
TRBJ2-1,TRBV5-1,CASSLATGRLYNEQFF
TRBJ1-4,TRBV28,CASSTRGGNEKLFF
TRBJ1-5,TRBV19,CASSMAGQGMHQPQHF
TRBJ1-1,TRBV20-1,CSASPFAEAFF
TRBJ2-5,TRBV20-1,CSASGPNREGTQYF
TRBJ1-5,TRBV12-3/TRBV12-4,CASSPMRGQPQHF
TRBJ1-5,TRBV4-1,CASSQDGQGPPNQPQHF
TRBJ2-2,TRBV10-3,CAIRGLAGQNTGELFF
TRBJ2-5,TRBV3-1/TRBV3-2,CASSQWRGATYQETQYF
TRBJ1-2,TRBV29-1,CSVEPGHPNYGYTF
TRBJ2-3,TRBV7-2,CASSRLADTQYF
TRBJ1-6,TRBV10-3,CAIRSDRGGSPLHF
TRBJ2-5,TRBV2,CASSDRAVRRETQYF
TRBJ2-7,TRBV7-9,CASSEGSSAIYEQYF
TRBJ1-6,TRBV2,CASSEAGTATGSPLHF
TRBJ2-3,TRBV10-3,CAIGARGPSTDTQYF
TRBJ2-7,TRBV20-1,CSVDRVYEQYF
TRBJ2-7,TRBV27,CASSRRGGGYEQYF
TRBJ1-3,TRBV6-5,CASSTVPSGNTIYF
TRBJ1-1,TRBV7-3,CASSQGGVTEAFF
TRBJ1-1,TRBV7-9,CASSWAPDTEAFF
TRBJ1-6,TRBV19,CASSMERGSPLHF
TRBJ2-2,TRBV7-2,CASSLYGTSDENTGELFF
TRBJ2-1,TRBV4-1,CASSQARRGGGQQFF
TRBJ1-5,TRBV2,CASRSAEAGGQPQHF
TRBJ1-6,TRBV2,CASNRQGSGPLHF
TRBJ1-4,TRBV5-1,CASSLTGDEKLFF
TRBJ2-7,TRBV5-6,CASSWDSRYEQYF
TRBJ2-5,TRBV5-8,CASSLFGLPQETQYF
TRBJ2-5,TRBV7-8,CASSSPGQSLRTQYF
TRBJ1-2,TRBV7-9,CASSRGTGRGHHTF
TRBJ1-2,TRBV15,CATSALWGDLGYTF
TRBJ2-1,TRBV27,CASRNLAGGPNEQFF
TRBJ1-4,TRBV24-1,CATSDSGSCELFF
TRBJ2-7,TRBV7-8,CASSLREISYEQYF
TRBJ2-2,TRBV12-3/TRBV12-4,CASSFGGVLFF
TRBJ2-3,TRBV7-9,CASSSQGTVSTDTQYF
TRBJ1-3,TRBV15,CATSRDNQAGNTIYF
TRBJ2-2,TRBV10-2,CASSPGGAGGELFF
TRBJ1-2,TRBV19,CASSPPFYYGYTF
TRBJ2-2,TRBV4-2,CASSRGQGNTGELFF
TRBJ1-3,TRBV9,CASSVGDRVVNTIYF